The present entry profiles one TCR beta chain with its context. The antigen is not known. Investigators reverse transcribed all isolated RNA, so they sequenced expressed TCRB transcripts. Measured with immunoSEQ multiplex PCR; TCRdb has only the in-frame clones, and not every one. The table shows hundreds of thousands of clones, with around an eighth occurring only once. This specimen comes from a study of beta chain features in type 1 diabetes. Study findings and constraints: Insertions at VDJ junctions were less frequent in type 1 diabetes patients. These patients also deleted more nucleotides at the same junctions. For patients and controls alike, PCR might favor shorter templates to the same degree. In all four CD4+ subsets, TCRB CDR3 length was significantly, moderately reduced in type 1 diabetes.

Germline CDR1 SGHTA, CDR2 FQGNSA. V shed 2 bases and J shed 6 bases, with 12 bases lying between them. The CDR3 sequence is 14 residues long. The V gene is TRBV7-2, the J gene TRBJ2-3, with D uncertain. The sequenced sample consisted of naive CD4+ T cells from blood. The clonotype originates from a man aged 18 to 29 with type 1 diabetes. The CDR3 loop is CASSLLMRKDTQYF. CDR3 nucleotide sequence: TGTGCCAGCAGCTTACTGATGCGGAAGGATACGCAGTATTTT.